In its sample, the clone carrying this TCR beta chain was seen many times. Its target is not known. Investigators produced naive CD8 libraries from around 20,000 to 1,000,000 sorted cells, drawing on 10%, 30% or 50% RNA. A CD8+CD4-CCR7+CD45RA+ phenotype served as the sorting definition for naive CD8 T cells. TCRdb analysed the PCR reads with MiXCR anew, one entry per CDR3 protein. The sample consists of about 320,000 distinct CDR3 sequences, 20% to 25% of them appearing once. V was trimmed by 3 bases and J by 7 bases, leaving 13 bases between them. The CDR3 loop spans 14 amino acids. Germline V gene data show CDR1 as PRHDT and CDR2 as FYEKMQ (reference sequence). This entry is derived from a study of molecular identifiers for immune sequencing clone quantification. General observations from the study: Clonotypes surpassing 20 RNA copies contained over 98% of effector molecules, versus under 1% in naive cells.

The V call is TRBV13, the J call TRBJ2-4, with D perhaps TRBD2 (6 bases). The sequencing sample was made of naive CD8+ T cells from blood, with Jurkat cell RNA spiked in. Subset in this sample: FACS-sorted CD8+CD4-CCR7+CD45RA+ naive T cells. This sequence was found in a human donor in good health. Some libraries in this study had Jurkat cell RNA spiked in. The CDR3 sequence is CASSFRDSNNIQYF. Written as DNA, the CDR3 is TGTGCCAGCAGCTTCCGGGACTCGAACAACATTCAGTACTTC.